These T cell receptor beta chains were read from a single sample in a study of blood T cell repertoires in COVID-19. Clones were read by immunoSEQ multiplex PCR, and TCRdb kept only the in-frame ones, dropping some. The sample carries about 190,000 clones, roughly 81% recorded once. Specimen: peripheral blood. Receptors originate from an older woman with active or convalescent COVID-19. Each CDR3 is given with its conserved first and last residue. The D gene is left open where the match is weak. Clone size is given for some rows only: seen once, a few or many times, or a class if the clone is expanded.

j_call | d_call | v_call | clone_size | cdr3_nt | cdr3_aa
TRBJ2-1 | TRBD2 | TRBV18 | . | TGTGCCAGCTCACAGCGGACTAGCGGATACAATGAGCAGTTCTTC | CASSQRTSGYNEQFF
TRBJ1-1 | TRBD1 | TRBV18 | . | TGTGCCAGCTCACCCGACAGGGGCACCCGAATGAACACTGAAGCTTTCTTT | CASSPDRGTRMNTEAFF
TRBJ2-2 | . | TRBV14 | few | TGTGCCAGCAGCCAAGGACTAGTCGGCGGGGAGCTGTTTTTT | CASSQGLVGGELFF
TRBJ2-1 | . | TRBV6-5 | . | TGTGCCAGCAGTAACCTAGCATACAATGAGCAGTTCTTC | CASSNLAYNEQFF
TRBJ2-7 | TRBD2 | TRBV2 | . | TGTGCCAGCAGTCCAGGGACTAGCGGGAAATACGAGCAGTACTTC | CASSPGTSGKYEQYF
TRBJ1-5 | TRBD1 | TRBV28 | . | TGTGCCAGCAGTCGCCTCCAGGGGGGCAATCAGCCCCAGCATTTT | CASSRLQGGNQPQHF
TRBJ2-1 | TRBD1 | TRBV4-1 | . | TGCGCCAGCAGCCCGACAGGGTACAATGAGCAGTTCTTC | CASSPTGYNEQFF
TRBJ1-5 | . | TRBV30 | . | TGTGCCTGGAGCCCCGGGACACTTAGCAATCAGCCCCAGCATTTT | CAWSPGTLSNQPQHF
TRBJ1-6 | . | TRBV6-5 | once | TGTGCCAGCAGCCCCGGGAGGGGTTCCTCACCCCTCCACTTT | CASSPGRGSSPLHF
TRBJ1-2 | TRBD1 | TRBV5-1 | . | TGCGCCAGCAGCTTGTCAGGGGGTTATGGCTACACCTTC | CASSLSGGYGYTF
TRBJ2-2 | . | TRBV11-2 | once | TGTGCCAGCAGCATATACCAGGGGCACACCGGGGAGCTGTTTTTT | CASSIYQGHTGELFF
TRBJ1-4 | TRBD1 | TRBV9 | . | TGTGCCAGCAGCGGAACCGGGACAGCGATTAATGAAAAACTGTTTTTT | CASSGTGTAINEKLFF
TRBJ2-1 | TRBD1 | TRBV28 | . | TGTGCCAGCATAGGGGGCGGGGAGCAGTTCTTC | CASIGGGEQFF
TRBJ2-3 | TRBD2 | TRBV19 | . | TGTGCCAGTAGTAGTACTAGCGCCGCGGCAGATACGCAGTATTTT | CASSSTSAAADTQYF
TRBJ2-7 | . | TRBV28 | . | TGTGCCAGCAGTTTGAGCAAGCCTCCGTACGAGCAGTACTTC | CASSLSKPPYEQYF
TRBJ2-7 | . | TRBV4-1 | . | TGCGCCAGCAGCCCCGCGCCCGCCTCCTACGAGCAGTACTTC | CASSPAPASYEQYF
TRBJ2-4 | TRBD2 | TRBV5-6 | . | TGTGCCAGCAGCATAAGGGGAGGGGAAAACATTCAGTACTTC | CASSIRGGENIQYF
TRBJ2-2 | TRBD2 | TRBV30 | . | TGTGCCTGGAGTGCGCGACTAGCGGGAGAATATACGGAGCTGTTTTTT | CAWSARLAGEYTELFF
TRBJ2-4 | TRBD2 | TRBV5-1 | once | TGCGCCAGCAGCTTCGACCCCGGGACTAGCGGGACAGCCAAAAACATTCAGTACTTC | CASSFDPGTSGTAKNIQYF
TRBJ1-1 | . | TRBV13 | few | TGTGCCAGCAGCCCCTCGGGGAACACTGAAGCTTTCTTT | CASSPSGNTEAFF
TRBJ2-6 | . | TRBV3-1/TRBV3-2 | . | TGTGCCAGCAGCCAAGACGTGGAACTAGGGCACCCTTCTGGGGCCAACGTCCTGACTTTC | CASSQDVELGHPSGANVLTF
TRBJ2-4 | . | TRBV27 | . | TGTGCCAGCAGTTTAGGGTTGGCGGGACCTCCACTAGCCAAAAACATTCAGTACTTC | CASSLGLAGPPLAKNIQYF
TRBJ2-1 | . | TRBV30 | . | TGTGCCTGGAGACAGAGCTCCTACAATGAGCAGTTCTTC | CAWRQSSYNEQFF
TRBJ2-1 | TRBD2 | TRBV20-1 | . | TGCAGTGCTAGTTTCGGGACTAGCGACTACAATGAGCAGTTCTTC | CSASFGTSDYNEQFF
TRBJ2-7 | TRBD2 | TRBV6-5 | . | TGTGCCAGCAGCCGGGGGGGCTCCTACGAGCAGTACTTC | CASSRGGSYEQYF
TRBJ1-6 | TRBD1 | TRBV5-4 | . | TGTGCCAGCAGCTTAGGGGGGACAGTTAATTCACCCCTCCACTTT | CASSLGGTVNSPLHF
TRBJ2-1 | . | TRBV28 | . | TGTGCCAGCAGTTTCAGTGGGAGGCAGTTCTTC | CASSFSGRQFF
TRBJ2-7 | . | TRBV24-1 | . | TGTGCCACCAGTGAGCCCCAGGGAGGTAGCGACGAGCAGTACTTC | CATSEPQGGSDEQYF
TRBJ2-3 | . | TRBV30 | . | TGTGCCTGGAGTGTATCACGGGGGACAGATACGCAGTATTTT | CAWSVSRGTDTQYF
TRBJ2-1 | . | TRBV27 | . | TGTGCCAGCAGTTTAGGGCAAAACTACAATGAGCAGTTCTTC | CASSLGQNYNEQFF
TRBJ2-2 | TRBD1 | TRBV11-3 | . | TGTGCCAGCAGCCCCCGGACAGGGAGCACCGGGGAGCTGTTTTTT | CASSPRTGSTGELFF
TRBJ2-7 | TRBD1 | TRBV27 | . | TGTGCCAGCAGTCCCCCTCCCCCGCTATTAACCGGGACAGGTGACCGCTACGAGCAGTACTTC | CASSPPPPLLTGTGDRYEQYF
TRBJ2-2 | TRBD1 | TRBV6-5 | . | TGTGCCAGCAGTTACGGACAGGTGAACACCGGGGAGCTGTTTTTT | CASSYGQVNTGELFF
TRBJ1-3 | TRBD1 | TRBV19 | . | TGTGCCAGTAGTGCAGGGGGTACAAACACCATATATTTT | CASSAGGTNTIYF
TRBJ1-3 | TRBD1 | TRBV7-8 | . | TGTGCCAGCAGCTTGCTACAGGGGACCTCTGGAAACACCATATATTTT | CASSLLQGTSGNTIYF
TRBJ2-3 | . | TRBV5-5 | . | TGTGCCAGCAGCTTGTGGAGACAGACTCCAGATACGCAGTATTTT | CASSLWRQTPDTQYF
TRBJ1-6 | . | TRBV27 | . | TGTGCCAGCAGTCTACCAGGGGTTAGGTCACCCCTCCACTTT | CASSLPGVRSPLHF
TRBJ2-3 | . | TRBV5-1 | once | TGCGCCAGCAGCCCCGCCGGGATGAGCACAGATACGCAGTATTTT | CASSPAGMSTDTQYF
TRBJ2-5 | . | TRBV20-1 | . | TGCAGTGCTAGCAGGGAAGAGACCCAGTACTTC | CSASREETQYF
TRBJ2-1 | TRBD2 | TRBV9 | . | TGTGCCAGCAGCGACCCCCCTAGCGGGAACTCCGACTCCTACAATGAGCAGTTCTTC | CASSDPPSGNSDSYNEQFF
TRBJ2-7 | . | TRBV27 | . | TGTGCCAGCAGTTTATTCCCACAGGAGCCGGGCTTCTACGAGCAGTACTTC | CASSLFPQEPGFYEQYF